Listed here are 16 T cell receptor beta chains from one sample, sequenced in a study of regulatory T cells in long-lasting Graves disease (dated by TCRdb to the early 2020s). Libraries were made using multiplex PCR. This sample was sequenced with an Illumina HiSeq 4000. To build TCR beta libraries, CDR3 regions were amplified by Arm-PCR using iRepertoire HTBI primers. The raw public data were reprocessed by TCRdb itself: fastp quality trimming at Q25, MiXCR clonotype calling, in-frame beta chains only. Duplicate CDR3 protein sequences are folded into a single record with the most common DNA and genes. Counted in this sample were under 450,000 distinct CDR3 sequences; 23% of them appeared once. Approximately 26% of the sample is held by the ten biggest clonotypes. Explained via the paper, the time point label denotes: persistent/refractory GD, antithyroid drugs over 5 years with positive TRAb. RNA was extracted from PBMCs in TRIzol for both TCR sequencing and RNA sequencing.

Sequenced here: peripheral blood mononuclear cells (PBMCs), sampled when the disease was refractory, from a patient treated with antithyroid drugs. The receptors were sampled from a female donor with Graves disease.

This clonotype was seen ten or more times. This rearrangement joins TRBV14 to TRBJ1-1; D remains unclear. V was shortened by 0 bases and J by 2 bases, with 1 base between the two germline ends. The CDR3 runs 12 residues. Germline lookup yields CDR1 SGHDN and CDR2 FVKESK. In DNA, the CDR3 is TGTGCCAGCAGCCAAGATAACACTGAAGCTTTCTTT. Translated, it gives CASSQDNTEAFF.

The chain links TRBV19 to TRBJ2-7; possibly TRBD1 for D (5 bases). CDR3 size: 13 residues. The ends were cut back, 4 bases at V and 0 bases at J, with 7 bases in the middle. Germline-derived CDR1 and CDR2 are LNHDA and SQIVND (reference sequence). CDR3 sequence: CASSTDSSYEQYF. The CDR3 nucleotides are TGTGCCAGTAGTACCGACAGCTCCTACGAGCAGTACTTC.

This clonotype was counted many times. In DNA, the CDR3 is TGTGCCAGCCAAGGACAGAATCAGCCCCAGCATTTT. Translation gives CASQGQNQPQHF. The chain joins TRBV27 to TRBJ1-5, with a weak D call TRBD1 (6 bases). This CDR3 spans 12 amino acids. Germline V lookup: CDR1 MNHEY, CDR2 SMNVEV (reference sequence). V was shortened by 8 bases and J by 4 bases, with 9 bases between the two germline ends.

The sample holds a few counts of this clonotype. CDR3 region: CASSNKRGTEAFF. CDR3 DNA: TGTGCCAGTAGTAATAAAAGGGGCACTGAAGCTTTCTTT. V usage is TRBV19 and J usage is TRBJ1-1, with D possibly matching TRBD1 (5 bases). Germline CDR1 LNHDA, CDR2 SQIVND (reference sequence). Trimming removed 4 bases from V and 4 bases from J, with 10 bases in between. The CDR3 covers 13 residues.

This sequence joins TRBV5-1 and TRBJ2-1; D gene unclear. The CDR3 runs to 11 residues. V was clipped by 0 bases and J by 9 bases, with 4 bases between them. Germline V gene data show CDR1 as SGHRS and CDR2 as YFSETQ. The CDR3: CASSLGVEQFF. The CDR3 bases are TGCGCCAGCAGCTTGGGGGTTGAGCAGTTCTTC.

The rearrangement uses TRBV28 and TRBJ1-1, with a possible D match to TRBD1 (5 bases). CDR3 length: 16 residues. The germline CDR1 and CDR2 sequences are MDHEN and SYDVKM. The V and J ends lost 6 bases and 3 bases respectively, with 20 bases between them. For the CDR3, the DNA is TGTGCCAGCAGACCCCCAGCCAGGGTCGGTCACACTGAAGCTTTCTTT. Residues: CASRPPARVGHTEAFF.

This clonotype has just a few counts. The chain carries TRBV30 and TRBJ1-1; D unclear. The CDR3 is made up of 10 amino acids. Germline V gene lookup returns CDR1 GTSNPN and CDR2 SVGIG (reference sequence). The V end was cut by 6 bases, the J end by 1 base, with 3 bases between. Here the CDR3 reads CACQNTEAFF. The CDR3 DNA follows: TGTGCCTGCCAGAACACTGAAGCTTTCTTT.

This clonotype was seen at least ten times. J is TRBJ1-1 and V is TRBV2; D is unclear. The CDR3 length is 15 residues. The ends were cut back, 3 bases at V and 3 bases at J, with 14 bases in the middle. Germline loops: CDR1 SNHLY, CDR2 FYNNEI. The CDR3, as DNA: TGTGCCAGCAGTGATAAGGATTACTCTGACACTGAAGCTTTCTTT. It codes for CASSDKDYSDTEAFF.

The chain carries TRBV5-1 and TRBJ2-1; D could derive from TRBD1 or TRBD2 (5 bases each). Germline V gene data show CDR1 as SGHRS and CDR2 as YFSETQ. Trimming removed 0 bases at V and 9 bases at J, with 10 bases between. The CDR3 runs 13 residues. CDR3 DNA sequence: TGCGCCAGCAGCTTGGTCCGGGGCAGTGAGCAGTTCTTC. Residues: CASSLVRGSEQFF.

V and J are TRBV7-2 and TRBJ2-7; D assignment may be TRBD1 or TRBD2 (5 bases each). The V end was cut by 6 bases, the J end by 7 bases, with 22 bases between. This CDR3 has 15 residues. Germline-derived CDR1 and CDR2 are SGHTA and FQGNSA. CDR3 nucleotides: TGTGCCAGCAGAGACTTTAGTTGGGGGTTTACTGAGCAGTACTTC. It codes for CASRDFSWGFTEQYF.

This clonotype was seen a handful of times. The chain couples TRBV12-3 or TRBV12-4 to TRBJ1-5; D possibly corresponds to TRBD1 (5 bases). V shed 6 bases and J shed 7 bases, with 22 bases lying between them. The CDR3 sequence is 16 residues long. CDR3 nucleotides: TGTGCCAGCAGCGGCCGAAGACAGTTCTCAGGCCAGCCCCAGCATTTT. It is translated as CASSGRRQFSGQPQHF.

This clonotype was detected a few times. The genes are TRBV29-1 and TRBJ1-2; D may be TRBD1 (5 bases). The CDR3 contains 12 residues. Trimming took off 3 bases at V and 4 bases at J, with 9 bases between the two ends. Germline V gene data show CDR1 as SQVTM and CDR2 as ANQGSEA. CDR3 residues: CSVDTGGYGYTF. The CDR3 region has the DNA TGCAGCGTTGACACTGGGGGCTATGGCTACACCTTC. Drawing the rest from reference TRBV29-1 and TRBJ1-2, the complete variable domain is SAVISQKPSRDICQRGTSLTIQCQVDSQVTMMFWYRQQPGQSLTLIATANQGSEATYESGFVIDKFPISRPNLTFSTLTVSNMSPEDSSIYLCSVDTGGYGYTFGSGTRLTVV.

This clonotype has ten or more counts. V gene TRBV28 combines with J gene TRBJ1-2; weak D call: TRBD1 (5 bases). The CDR3 runs to 13 residues. The germline CDR1 and CDR2 sequences are MDHEN and SYDVKM. The ends were cut back, 5 bases at V and 5 bases at J, with 12 bases in the middle. This chain's CDR3 is CASSQGRGYGYTF. The CDR3 DNA follows: TGTGCCAGCAGTCAAGGACGGGGGTATGGCTACACCTTC.

The chain carries TRBV19 and TRBJ1-5; tentative D call: TRBD1 (6 bases). Germline V lookup: CDR1 LNHDA, CDR2 SQIVND (reference sequence). V was trimmed by 6 bases and J by 3 bases, leaving 12 bases between them. CDR3 length: 14 residues. CDR3: CASSLRTVNQPQHF. Here the CDR3 DNA reads TGTGCCAGTAGCCTTCGGACAGTCAATCAGCCCCAGCATTTT.

The chain links TRBV5-4 to TRBJ1-2; D gene unclear. Trimming stripped 0 bases from V and 4 bases from J, with 10 bases between. Germline values: CDR1 SGHNT, CDR2 YYREEE (reference sequence). The CDR3 loop spans 14 amino acids. Written as DNA, the CDR3 is TGTGCCAGCAGCTTGGATCGGTTTACCTATGGCTACACCTTC. This sequence encodes CASSLDRFTYGYTF.

This clonotype was recorded many times. J is TRBJ2-2 and V is TRBV5-1, with D possibly matching TRBD1 (5 bases). This CDR3 has 13 residues. The germline V gene encodes CDR1 SGHRS and CDR2 YFSETQ. Trimming stripped 2 bases from V and 5 bases from J, with 7 bases between. This CDR3 reads CASSLKGTGELFF. The CDR3 nucleotides read TGCGCCAGCAGCTTAAAGGGGACCGGGGAGCTGTTTTTT.